This T cell receptor (beta chain) was retrieved from a study of blood T cell repertoires in COVID-19. The wider study: Some COVID-19 samples were acute and others convalescent; all came from the United States, Italy and Spain. T cells, B-cell-depleted T cells, or PBMCs provided the cDNA or gDNA that served as material.

Original data processing: The authors estimated nucleated cell counts from reference gene primer amplification. TCRdb's table, derived via immunoSEQ multiplex PCR, lists solely in-frame clones and lacks some. The V and J calls and clone size come from that table; D and trimming were worked out from the DNA. The sample includes about 180,000 clones, roughly 87% seen only once; the top ten take almost 8.5%. In germline, CDR1 is MNHEY, CDR2 SVGEGT. Trimming pared 2 bases from V and 2 bases from J, leaving 12 bases between. The CDR3 is 15 amino acids. This chain links TRBV6-2 or TRBV6-3 with TRBJ1-2; D not certain. The TCR was taken from a woman aged 70-85 years with acute or convalescent COVID-19. The sequenced sample was peripheral blood. DNA of the CDR3: TGTGCCAGCAGTTACCGTCCAACACCGAACTATGGCTACACCTTC. It is translated as CASSYRPTPNYGYTF.